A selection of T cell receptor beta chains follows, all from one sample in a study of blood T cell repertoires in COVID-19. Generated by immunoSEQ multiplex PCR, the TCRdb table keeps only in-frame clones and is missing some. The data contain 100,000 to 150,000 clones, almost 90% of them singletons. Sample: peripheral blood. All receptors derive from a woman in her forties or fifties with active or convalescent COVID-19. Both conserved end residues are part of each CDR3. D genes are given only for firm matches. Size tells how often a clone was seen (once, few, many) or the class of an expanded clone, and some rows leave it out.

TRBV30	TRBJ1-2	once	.	CAWSERNYGYTF	TGTGCCTGGTCCGAGCGGAACTATGGCTACACCTTC
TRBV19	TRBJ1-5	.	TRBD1	CASSDRASNQPQHF	TGTGCCAGCAGTGACAGGGCCAGCAATCAGCCCCAGCATTTT
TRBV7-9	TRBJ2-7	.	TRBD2	CASRTLAGSYEQYF	TGTGCCAGCAGAACACTAGCGGGGAGCTACGAGCAGTACTTC
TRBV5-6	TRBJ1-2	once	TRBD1	CASTPTPGQGNYGYTF	TGTGCCAGCACGCCCACTCCGGGACAGGGGAACTATGGCTACACCTTC
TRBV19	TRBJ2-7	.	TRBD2	CATRLAARSYEQYF	TGTGCCACCAGACTAGCGGCCAGATCCTACGAGCAGTACTTC
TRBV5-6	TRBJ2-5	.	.	CASSLYRATETQYF	TGTGCCAGCAGCTTGTACAGGGCTACGGAGACCCAGTACTTC
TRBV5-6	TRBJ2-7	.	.	CASSPGHYEQYF	TGTGCCAGCAGCCCGGGACACTACGAGCAGTACTTC
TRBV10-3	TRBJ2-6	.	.	CAISRESGANVLTF	TGTGCCATCAGTAGGGAGTCTGGGGCCAACGTCCTGACTTTC
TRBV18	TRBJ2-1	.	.	CASSPQGRGDNEQFF	TGTGCCAGCTCACCACAGGGGCGCGGGGACAATGAGCAGTTCTTC
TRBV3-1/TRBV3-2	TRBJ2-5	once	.	CASSLRGKETQYF	TGTGCCAGCAGCCTCCGGGGGAAAGAGACCCAGTACTTC
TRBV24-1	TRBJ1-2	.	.	CATSDPQGGWGYTF	TGTGCCACCAGTGATCCACAAGGAGGGTGGGGCTACACCTTC
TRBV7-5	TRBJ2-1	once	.	CARSLPLDRVFGNEQFF	TGTGCCAGAAGCCTTCCCCTCGACAGGGTTTTTGGCAATGAGCAGTTCTTC
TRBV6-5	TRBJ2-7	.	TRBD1	CASSYPRTGDYEQYF	TGTGCCAGCAGTTACCCCCGGACAGGAGACTACGAGCAGTACTTC
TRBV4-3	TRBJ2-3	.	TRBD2	CASSSTNLAELNTQYF	TGCGCCAGCAGCTCGACGAACCTAGCGGAGTTGAATACGCAGTATTTT